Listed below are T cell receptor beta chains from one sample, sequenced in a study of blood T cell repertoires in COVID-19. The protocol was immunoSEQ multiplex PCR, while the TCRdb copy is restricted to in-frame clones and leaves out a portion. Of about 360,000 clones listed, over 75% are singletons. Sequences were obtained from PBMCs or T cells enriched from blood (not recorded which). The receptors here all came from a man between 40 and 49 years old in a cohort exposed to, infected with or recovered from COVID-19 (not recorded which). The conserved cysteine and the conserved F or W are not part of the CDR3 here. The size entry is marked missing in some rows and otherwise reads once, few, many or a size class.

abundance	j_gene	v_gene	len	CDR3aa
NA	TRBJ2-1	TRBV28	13	ASSPTGTGVQEQF
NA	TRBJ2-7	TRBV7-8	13	ASTLQTGSSYEQY
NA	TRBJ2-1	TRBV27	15	ASSLDPRTSGSHEQF
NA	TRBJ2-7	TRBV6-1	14	ASSESWDRPSYEQY
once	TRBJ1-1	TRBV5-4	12	ASKVVGANTEAF
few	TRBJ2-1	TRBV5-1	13	ASSPSSGRHNEQF
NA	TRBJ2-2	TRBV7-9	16	ASSATSGSFTNTGELF
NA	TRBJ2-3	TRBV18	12	ASSRTSGSDTQY
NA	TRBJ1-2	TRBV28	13	ASTDSLQANYGYT
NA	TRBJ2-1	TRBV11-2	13	ASSPTRDTDNEQF
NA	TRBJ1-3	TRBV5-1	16	ASSLGPREGSSGNTIY
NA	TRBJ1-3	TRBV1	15	TSSQEGQGIRGNTIY
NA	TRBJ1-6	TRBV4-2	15	ASSQDFLGRGDSPLH
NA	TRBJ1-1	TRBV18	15	ASSPRTGTPPNTEAF
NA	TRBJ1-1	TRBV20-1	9	SAASITEAF
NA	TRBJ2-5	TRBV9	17	ASSLTGGGLASSEETQY
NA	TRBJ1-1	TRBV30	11	AWSVRGNTEAF
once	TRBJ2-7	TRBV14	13	ASSQGGEKKIEQY
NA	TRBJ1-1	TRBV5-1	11	ASSWQGITEAF
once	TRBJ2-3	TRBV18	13	ASSLTGTRSDTQY
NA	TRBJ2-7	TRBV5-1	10	ASSREGNEQY
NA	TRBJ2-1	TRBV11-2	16	ASSLVLIRTGSYNEQF
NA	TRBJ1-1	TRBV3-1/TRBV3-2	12	ASTRGGGNTEAF
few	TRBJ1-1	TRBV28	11	ASSPRLLLEAF
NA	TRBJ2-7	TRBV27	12	ASRTPGGSYEQY
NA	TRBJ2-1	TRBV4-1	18	ASSHAKGLAGGLLYNEQF
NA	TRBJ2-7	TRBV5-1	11	ASSGSLSYEQY
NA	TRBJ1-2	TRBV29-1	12	SVLGTDFNYGYT
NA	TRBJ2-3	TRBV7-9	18	ASNNPRQGAIKSTSDTQY
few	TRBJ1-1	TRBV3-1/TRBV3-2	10	ASSHGTIEAF
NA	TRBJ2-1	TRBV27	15	ASSSSAVPSVGNEQF
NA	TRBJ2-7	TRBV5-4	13	ASSSKTGSSYEQY
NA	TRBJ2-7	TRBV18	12	ASSPPRAGYEQY
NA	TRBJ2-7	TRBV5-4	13	ASSLEQGLMDEQY
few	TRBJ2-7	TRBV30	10	AWSQGAYEQY
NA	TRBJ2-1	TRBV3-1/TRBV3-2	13	ASSQDIGQYNEQF
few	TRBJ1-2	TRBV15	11	ATSQGSNYGYT
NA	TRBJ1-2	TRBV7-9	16	ASRQGTGGVEAKHGYT
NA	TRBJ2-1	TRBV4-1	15	ASSQAGGRGNYNEQF
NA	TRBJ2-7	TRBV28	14	ASRVRKWTGAYEQY